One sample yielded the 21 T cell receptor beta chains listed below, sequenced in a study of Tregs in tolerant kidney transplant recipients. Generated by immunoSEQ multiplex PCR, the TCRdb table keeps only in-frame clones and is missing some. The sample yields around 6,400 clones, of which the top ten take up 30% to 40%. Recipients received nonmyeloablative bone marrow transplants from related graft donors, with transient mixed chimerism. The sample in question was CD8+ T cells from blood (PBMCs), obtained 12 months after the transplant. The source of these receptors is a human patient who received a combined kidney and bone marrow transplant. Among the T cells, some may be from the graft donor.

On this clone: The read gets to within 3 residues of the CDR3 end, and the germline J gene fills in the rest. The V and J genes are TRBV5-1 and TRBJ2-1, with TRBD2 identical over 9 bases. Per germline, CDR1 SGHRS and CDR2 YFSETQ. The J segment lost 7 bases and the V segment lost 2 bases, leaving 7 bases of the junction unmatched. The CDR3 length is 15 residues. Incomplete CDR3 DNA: TGCGCCAGCAGCTTTTTTGCGGGAGGGTTGAATGAG. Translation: CASSFFAGGLNE. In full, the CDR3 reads CASSFFAGGLNEQFF.

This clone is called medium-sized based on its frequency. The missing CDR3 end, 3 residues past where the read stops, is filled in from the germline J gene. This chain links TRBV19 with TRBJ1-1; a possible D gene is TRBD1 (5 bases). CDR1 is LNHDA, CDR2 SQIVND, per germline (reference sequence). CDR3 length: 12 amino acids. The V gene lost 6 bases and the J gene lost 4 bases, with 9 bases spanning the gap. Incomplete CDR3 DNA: TGTGCCAGTAGAACAGGCCTCACTGAA. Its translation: CASRTGLTE. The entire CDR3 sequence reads CASRTGLTEAFF.

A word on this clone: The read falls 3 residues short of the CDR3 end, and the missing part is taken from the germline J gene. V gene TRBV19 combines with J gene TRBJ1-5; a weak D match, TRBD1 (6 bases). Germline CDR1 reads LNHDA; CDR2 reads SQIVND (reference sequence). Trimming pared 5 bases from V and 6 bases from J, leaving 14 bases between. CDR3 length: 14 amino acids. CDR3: CASSPRQELQPQHF. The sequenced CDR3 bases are TGTGCCAGTAGTCCCCGACAGGAACTTCAGCCC.

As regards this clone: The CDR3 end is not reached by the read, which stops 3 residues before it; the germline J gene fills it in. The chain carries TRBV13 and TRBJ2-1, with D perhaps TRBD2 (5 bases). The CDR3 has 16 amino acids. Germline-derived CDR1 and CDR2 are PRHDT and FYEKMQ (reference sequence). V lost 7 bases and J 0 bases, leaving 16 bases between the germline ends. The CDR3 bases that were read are TGTGCCAGCACCCCCCGGGGAGCGCCCTCCTACAATGAG. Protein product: CASTPRGAPSYNE. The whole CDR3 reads CASTPRGAPSYNEQFF.

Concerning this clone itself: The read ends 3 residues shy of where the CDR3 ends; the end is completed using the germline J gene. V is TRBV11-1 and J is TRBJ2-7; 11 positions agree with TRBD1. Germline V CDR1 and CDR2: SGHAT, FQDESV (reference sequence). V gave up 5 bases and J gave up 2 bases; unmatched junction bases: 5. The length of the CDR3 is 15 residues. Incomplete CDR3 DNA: TGTGCCAGCAGCCCCAGGGACAGGGGGACCTACGAG. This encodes CASSPRDRGTYE. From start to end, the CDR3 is CASSPRDRGTYEQYF.

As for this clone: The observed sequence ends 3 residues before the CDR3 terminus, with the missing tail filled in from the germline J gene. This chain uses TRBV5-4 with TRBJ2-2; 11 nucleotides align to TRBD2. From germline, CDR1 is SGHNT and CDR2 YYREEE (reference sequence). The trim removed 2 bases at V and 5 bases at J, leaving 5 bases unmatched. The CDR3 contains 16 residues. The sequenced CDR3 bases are TGTGCCAGCAGCTTCCTAGCGGGAGGATTGACCGGGGAG. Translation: CASSFLAGGLTGE. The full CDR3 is CASSFLAGGLTGELFF.

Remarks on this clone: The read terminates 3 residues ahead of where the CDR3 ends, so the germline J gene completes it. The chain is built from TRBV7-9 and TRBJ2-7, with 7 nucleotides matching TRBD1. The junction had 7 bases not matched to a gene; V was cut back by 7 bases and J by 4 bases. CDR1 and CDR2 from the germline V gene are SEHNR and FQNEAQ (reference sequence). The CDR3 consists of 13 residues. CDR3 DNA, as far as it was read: TGTGCCAGCACCCAGAGGGGGCAATACGAG. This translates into CASTQRGQYE. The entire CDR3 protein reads CASTQRGQYEQYF. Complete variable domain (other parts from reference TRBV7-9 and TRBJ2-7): DTGVSQNPRHKITKRGQNVTFRCDPISEHNRLYWYRQTLGQGPEFLTYFQNEAQLEKSRLLSDRFSAERPKGSFSTLEIQRTEQGDSAMYLCASTQRGQYEQYFGPGTRLTVT.

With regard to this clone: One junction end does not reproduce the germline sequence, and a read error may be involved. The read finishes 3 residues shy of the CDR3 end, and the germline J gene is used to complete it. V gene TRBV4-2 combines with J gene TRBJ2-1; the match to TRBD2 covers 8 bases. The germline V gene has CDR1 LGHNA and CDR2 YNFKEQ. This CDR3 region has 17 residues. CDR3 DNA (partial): TGCGCCAGCAGCCAAGTTCATACAGCGGGAGAGGGGCATGAG. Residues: CASSQVHTAGEGHE. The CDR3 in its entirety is CASSQVHTAGEGHEQFF.

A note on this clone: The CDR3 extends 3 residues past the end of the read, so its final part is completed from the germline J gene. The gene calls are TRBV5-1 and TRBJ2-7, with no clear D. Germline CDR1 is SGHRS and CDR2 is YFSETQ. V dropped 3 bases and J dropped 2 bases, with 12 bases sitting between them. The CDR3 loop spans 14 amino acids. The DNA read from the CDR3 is TGCGCCAGCAGCTATGGCAGGTCTACCTACGAG. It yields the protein CASSYGRSTYE. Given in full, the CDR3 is CASSYGRSTYEQYF.

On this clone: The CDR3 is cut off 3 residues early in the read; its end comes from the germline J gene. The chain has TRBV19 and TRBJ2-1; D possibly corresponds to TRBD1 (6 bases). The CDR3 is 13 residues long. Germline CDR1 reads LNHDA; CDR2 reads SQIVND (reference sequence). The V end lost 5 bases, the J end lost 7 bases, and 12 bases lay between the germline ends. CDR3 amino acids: CASSALTGNEQFF. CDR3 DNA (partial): TGTGCCAGTAGTGCCCTGACAGGAAATGAG.

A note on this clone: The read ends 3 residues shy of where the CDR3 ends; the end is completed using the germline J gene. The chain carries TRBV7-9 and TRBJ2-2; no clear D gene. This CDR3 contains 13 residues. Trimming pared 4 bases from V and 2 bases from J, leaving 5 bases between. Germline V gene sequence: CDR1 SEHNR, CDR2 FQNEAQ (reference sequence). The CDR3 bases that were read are TGTGCCAGCAGCTCCTTAAACACCGGGGAG. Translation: CASSSLNTGE. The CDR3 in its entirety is CASSSLNTGELFF.

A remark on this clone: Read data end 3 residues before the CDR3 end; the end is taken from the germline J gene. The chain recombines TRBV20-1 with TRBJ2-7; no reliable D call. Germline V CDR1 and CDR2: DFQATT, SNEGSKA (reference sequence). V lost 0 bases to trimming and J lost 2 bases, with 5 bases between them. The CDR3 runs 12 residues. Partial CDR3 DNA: TGCAGTGCTAGAGAAATAACCTACGAG. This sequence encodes CSAREITYE. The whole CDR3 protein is CSAREITYEQYF.

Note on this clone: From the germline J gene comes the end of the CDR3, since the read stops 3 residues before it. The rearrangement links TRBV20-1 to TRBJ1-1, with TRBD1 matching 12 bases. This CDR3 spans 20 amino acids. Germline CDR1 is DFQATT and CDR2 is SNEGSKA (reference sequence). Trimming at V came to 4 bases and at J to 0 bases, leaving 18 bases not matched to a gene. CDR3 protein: CSAMGIRGTGGLMMNTEAFF. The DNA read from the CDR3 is TGCAGTGCTATGGGGATCAGGGGGACAGGGGGCCTTATGATGAACACTGAA.

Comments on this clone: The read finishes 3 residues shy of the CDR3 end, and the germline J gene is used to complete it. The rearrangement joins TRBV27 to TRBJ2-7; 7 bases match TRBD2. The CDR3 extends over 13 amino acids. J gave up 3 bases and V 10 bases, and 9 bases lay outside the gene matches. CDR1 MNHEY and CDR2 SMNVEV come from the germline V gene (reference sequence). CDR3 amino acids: CATLGGGDYEQYF. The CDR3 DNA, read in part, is TGTGCCACCTTGGGGGGAGGGGACTACGAG.

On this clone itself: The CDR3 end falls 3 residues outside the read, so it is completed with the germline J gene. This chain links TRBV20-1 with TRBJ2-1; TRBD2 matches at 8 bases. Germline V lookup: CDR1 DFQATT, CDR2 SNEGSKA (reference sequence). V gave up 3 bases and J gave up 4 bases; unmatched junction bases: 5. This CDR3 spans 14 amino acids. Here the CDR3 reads CSASQAGEYNEQFF. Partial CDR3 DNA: TGCAGTGCTAGTCAAGCGGGAGAATACAATGAG.

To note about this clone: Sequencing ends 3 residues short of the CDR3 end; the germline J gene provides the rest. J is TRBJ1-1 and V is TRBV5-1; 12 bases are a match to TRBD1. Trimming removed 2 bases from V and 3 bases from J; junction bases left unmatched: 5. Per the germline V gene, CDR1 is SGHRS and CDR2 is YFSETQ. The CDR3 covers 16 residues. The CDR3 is CASSFTGTGGYTEAFF. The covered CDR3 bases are TGCGCCAGCAGCTTCACCGGGACAGGGGGCTACACTGAA.

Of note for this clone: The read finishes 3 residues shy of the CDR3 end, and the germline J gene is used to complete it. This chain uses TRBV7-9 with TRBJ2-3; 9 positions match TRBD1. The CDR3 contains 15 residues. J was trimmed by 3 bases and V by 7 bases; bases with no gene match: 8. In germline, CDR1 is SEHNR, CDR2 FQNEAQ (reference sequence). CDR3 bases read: TGTGCCAGCAAGGCCGGGACAGGGTTAACAGATACG. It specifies CASKAGTGLTDT. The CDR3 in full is CASKAGTGLTDTQYF.

The CDR3 bases that were read are TGCAGTGCTAGTTGGACTAGCGGGAGTGCAGATACG. As protein: CSASWTSGSADT. The complete CDR3 sequence is CSASWTSGSADTQYF. This chain links TRBV20-1 with TRBJ2-3; TRBD2 matches at 13 bases. The read ends 3 residues early relative to the CDR3; the germline J gene fills the gap. After removal of 3 bases from V and 4 bases from J, the junction contained 4 bases not matched to a gene. The CDR3 is made up of 15 amino acids. Germline CDR1 DFQATT, CDR2 SNEGSKA (reference sequence).

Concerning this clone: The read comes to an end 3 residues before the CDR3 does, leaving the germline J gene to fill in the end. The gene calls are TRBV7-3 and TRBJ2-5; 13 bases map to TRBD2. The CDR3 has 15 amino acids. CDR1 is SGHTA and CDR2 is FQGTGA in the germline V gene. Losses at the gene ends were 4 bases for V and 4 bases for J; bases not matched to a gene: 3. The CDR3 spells CASSSGLAGLETQYF. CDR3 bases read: TGTGCCAGCAGCTCGGGACTAGCGGGATTAGAGACC. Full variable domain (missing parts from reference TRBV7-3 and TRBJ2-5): GAGVSQTPSNKVTEKGKYVELRCDPISGHTALYWYRQSLGQGPEFLIYFQGTGAADDSGLPNDRFFAVRPEGSVSTLKIQRTERGDSAVYLCASSSGLAGLETQYFGPGTRLLVL.

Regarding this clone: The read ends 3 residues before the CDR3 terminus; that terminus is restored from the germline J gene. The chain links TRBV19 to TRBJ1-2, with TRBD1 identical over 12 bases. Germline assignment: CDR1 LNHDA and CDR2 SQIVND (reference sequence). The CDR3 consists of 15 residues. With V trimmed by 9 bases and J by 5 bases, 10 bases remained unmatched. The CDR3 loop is CASQDRDRGLYGYTF. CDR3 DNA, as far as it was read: TGTGCCAGCCAAGATCGGGACAGGGGGCTGTATGGC.

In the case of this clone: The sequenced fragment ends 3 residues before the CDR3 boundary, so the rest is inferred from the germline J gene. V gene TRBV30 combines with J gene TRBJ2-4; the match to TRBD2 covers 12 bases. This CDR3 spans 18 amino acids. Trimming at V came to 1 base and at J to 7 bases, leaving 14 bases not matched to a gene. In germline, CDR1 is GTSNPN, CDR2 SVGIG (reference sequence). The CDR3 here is CAWSDNIERTSGMNIQYF. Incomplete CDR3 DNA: TGTGCCTGGAGTGACAATATAGAAAGGACTAGCGGGATGAACATT.